This T cell receptor (beta chain) is from a study of blood T cell repertoires in COVID-19. TCRdb's table, derived via immunoSEQ multiplex PCR, lists solely in-frame clones and lacks some. The sample records about 120,000 clones, approximately 83% being singletons. The germline CDR1 and CDR2 sequences are SEHNR and FQNEAQ (reference sequence). The CDR3 covers 13 residues. V was clipped by 1 base and J by 3 bases, with 3 bases between them. This clone has just one count. Material for sequencing was peripheral blood. The sequence was obtained from a woman in her 70s with acute or convalescent COVID-19. The chain couples TRBV7-9 to TRBJ2-2; D gene uncertain. The chain's CDR3 is CASSLVDTGELFF. The CDR3 DNA follows: TGTGCCAGCAGCTTAGTAGACACCGGGGAGCTGTTTTTT.